These 20 T cell receptor beta chains share one sample of origin, sequenced in a study of CD8 T cells in Susac syndrome. Random hexamers were used to reverse transcribe the RNA input (about 0.5 to 1 ug). TCRdb re-analysed the immunoSEQ multiplex PCR reads in MiXCR, keeping a single row per CDR3 protein. Of 130,000 or so distinct CDR3 sequences in the sample, roughly 94% were seen once. Sequenced sample: CD8+ T cells from PBMCs. Receptors originate from a human donor with Susac syndrome.

This chain links TRBV6-1 with TRBJ1-5, with a tentative D call TRBD1 (6 bases). The CDR3 contains 16 residues. The V end lost 2 bases, the J end lost 2 bases, and 13 bases lay between the germline ends. The germline gives CDR1 MNHNS, CDR2 SASEGT. CDR3 residues: CASSESRGPGNQPQHF. The CDR3 nucleotides read TGTGCCAGCAGTGAAAGCAGGGGCCCCGGCAATCAGCCCCAGCATTTT.

The chain links TRBV7-9 to TRBJ1-6, with D hard to call. The CDR3 contains 15 residues. CDR1 is SEHNR, CDR2 FQNEAQ, per germline (reference sequence). V dropped 0 bases and J dropped 6 bases, with 9 bases sitting between them. The CDR3 DNA reads TGTGCCAGCAGCTTAGCTGGAGGAGTTAATTCACCCCTCCACTTT. Protein product: CASSLAGGVNSPLHF.

The genes are TRBV4-3 and TRBJ2-2; D not resolved. V was cut by 4 bases and J by 4 bases, with 16 bases left in between. Per the germline V gene, CDR1 is LGHNA and CDR2 is YSLEER. The length of the CDR3 is 16 residues. The chain's CDR3 is CASSPGGPMGTGELFF. The CDR3 region has the DNA TGCGCCAGCAGCCCCGGTGGCCCGATGGGCACCGGGGAGCTGTTTTTT.

This clonotype came up once. The rearrangement joins TRBV3-1 to TRBJ2-5; no clear D. Germline loops: CDR1 LGHDT, CDR2 YNNKEL (reference sequence). The CDR3 runs 12 residues. V was trimmed by 0 bases and J by 10 bases, leaving 9 bases between them. The DNA of the CDR3 is TGTGCCAGCAGCCAAGAACCTTGGGACCAGTACTTC. This codes for CASSQEPWDQYF.

This sequence joins TRBV20-1 and TRBJ1-2; D is unresolved. The length of the CDR3 is 14 residues. Germline values: CDR1 DFQATT, CDR2 SNEGSKA (reference sequence). With 1 base removed from V and 3 bases from J, the gap between germline ends came to 12 bases. CDR3: CSARGESSDYGYTF. CDR3 sequence (DNA): TGCAGTGCTAGAGGCGAGTCCTCCGACTATGGCTACACCTTC.

The rearrangement joins TRBV5-4 to TRBJ2-7; D perhaps matches TRBD2 (5 bases). This CDR3 comprises 15 residues. Trimming cost V 4 bases and J 0 bases, with 14 bases left between them. Germline V CDR1 and CDR2: SGHNT, YYREEE (reference sequence). The DNA for the CDR3 is TGTGCCAGCAGCCCCCGCAGCGGTAGCTCCTACGAGCAGTACTTC. Protein: CASSPRSGSSYEQYF.

The chain joins TRBV5-1 to TRBJ2-7; possibly TRBD1 for D (5 bases). Per the germline V gene, CDR1 is SGHRS and CDR2 is YFSETQ. The V gene lost 4 bases and the J gene lost 4 bases, with 12 bases spanning the gap. The CDR3 totals 13 residues. This chain's CDR3 is CASSPGPGYEQYF. The CDR3 coding sequence is TGCGCCAGCAGCCCAGGGCCAGGTTACGAGCAGTACTTC.

CDR3 protein: CASSTLPGGTYEQYF. The CDR3 DNA sequence: TGCGCCAGCAGCACATTACCCGGGGGGACCTACGAGCAGTACTTC. This chain connects TRBV5-1 to TRBJ2-7; 7 nucleotides agree with TRBD2. CDR3 length: 15 amino acids. V was clipped by 4 bases and J by 2 bases; unmatched bases: 9. Germline CDR1 SGHRS, CDR2 YFSETQ.

This clonotype has a single count. This sequence joins TRBV28 and TRBJ1-1; D ambiguous. V shed 2 bases and J shed 3 bases, with 13 bases lying between them. The CDR3 runs to 15 residues. CDR1 and CDR2 (germline): MDHEN, SYDVKM. Here the CDR3 DNA reads TGTGCCAGCAGTTTACCTCGCGGGTCGTACACTGAAGCTTTCTTT. Amino acids: CASSLPRGSYTEAFF.

This clonotype was observed once. The rearrangement uses TRBV29-1 and TRBJ2-1, with 8 positions matching TRBD1. The V gene end was trimmed by 0 bases and the J gene end by 9 bases; junction bases not matched to a gene: 10. Germline CDR1 is SQVTM and CDR2 is ANQGSEA. CDR3 length equals 15 residues. The CDR3 spells CSVEEGGQAMVEQFF. CDR3 DNA sequence: TGCAGCGTTGAAGAAGGGGGACAGGCTATGGTTGAGCAGTTCTTC.

The gene calls are TRBV27 and TRBJ2-7; D perhaps matches TRBD2 (5 bases). The V gene lost 5 bases and the J gene lost 4 bases, with 15 bases spanning the gap. This CDR3 has 14 residues. Germline CDR1 and CDR2: MNHEY and SMNVEV (reference sequence). The CDR3 region has the DNA TGTGCCAGCAGTCCCGGACCCTCGGGGTACGAGCAGTACTTC. It codes for CASSPGPSGYEQYF.

This chain uses TRBV9 with TRBJ2-1; D not certain. Germline loops: CDR1 SGDLS, CDR2 YYNGEE. The CDR3 runs to 12 residues. Trimming stripped 0 bases from V and 6 bases from J, with 4 bases between. Written as DNA, the CDR3 is TGTGCCAGCAGCGTAGCAACCAATGAGCAGTTCTTC. Amino acid sequence: CASSVATNEQFF.

This chain links TRBV29-1 with TRBJ2-3; 9 nucleotides match TRBD2. This CDR3 region has 14 residues. Germline V lookup: CDR1 SQVTM, CDR2 ANQGSEA. Trimming at V came to 4 bases and at J to 4 bases, leaving 6 bases not matched to a gene. Here the CDR3 reads CSVVAGGPADTQYF. The DNA of the CDR3 is TGCAGCGTTGTGGCGGGGGGGCCGGCAGATACGCAGTATTTT.

V usage is TRBV23-1 and J usage is TRBJ1-2; TRBD1 aligns across 8 bases. TRBV23-1 is noted as an ORF with a role that remains uncertain. With 8 bases clipped from V and 4 bases from J, the junction kept 12 bases outside the gene matches. CDR3 size: 15 residues. The CDR3: CASPLGADRGYGYTF. In DNA, the CDR3 is TGCGCCAGCCCGTTGGGTGCCGACAGGGGCTATGGCTACACCTTC.

V usage is TRBV12-3 or TRBV12-4 and J usage is TRBJ1-2, with D perhaps matching TRBD1 (5 bases). Trimming pared 4 bases from V and 1 base from J, leaving 13 bases between. This CDR3 has 15 residues. The CDR3 DNA reads TGTGCCAGCAGTTCAGGACGGGGGATTAACTATGGCTACACCTTC. Amino acids: CASSSGRGINYGYTF.

J is TRBJ2-3 and V is TRBV20-1; no reliable D call. Trimming removed 5 bases at V and 4 bases at J, with 16 bases between. The CDR3 is 14 amino acids. Germline CDR1 and CDR2: DFQATT and SNEGSKA (reference sequence). As DNA, the CDR3 is TGCAGTGCTGGCCGCGCATGGGTCGCAGATACGCAGTATTTT. This encodes CSAGRAWVADTQYF.

This clonotype was observed once. The J gene is TRBJ2-3, the V gene TRBV11-2; TRBD1 aligns across 9 bases. Germline values: CDR1 SGHAT, CDR2 FQNNGV. This CDR3 comprises 15 residues. V was pared by 4 bases and J by 2 bases, with 4 bases of the junction left unmatched. CDR3 coding DNA: TGTGCCAGCAGCTCCCGGGACAGGGACACAGATACGCAGTATTTT. Translating gives CASSSRDRDTDTQYF.

V gene TRBV11-2 combines with J gene TRBJ1-2; 8 bases line up with TRBD1. CDR1 SGHAT and CDR2 FQNNGV come from the germline V gene. Trimming at V came to 5 bases and at J to 0 bases, leaving 8 bases not matched to a gene. The CDR3 loop spans 16 amino acids. In DNA, the CDR3 is TGTGCCAGCAGCCCCTGGGGGACAGGAGCTAACTATGGCTACACCTTC. This translates into CASSPWGTGANYGYTF.

This rearrangement joins TRBV5-4 to TRBJ2-1; no clear D. In germline, CDR1 is SGHNT, CDR2 YYREEE (reference sequence). CDR3 length: 11 amino acids. Trimming took off 6 bases at V and 8 bases at J, with 9 bases between the two ends. CDR3 sequence (DNA): TGTGCCAGCAAGAAAGTTGATGAGCAGTTCTTC. Protein: CASKKVDEQFF. The variable domain in full, completed from reference TRBV5-4 and TRBJ2-1, reads ETGVTQSPTHLIKTRGQQVTLRCSSQSGHNTVSWYQQALGQGPQFIFQYYREEENGRGNFPPRFSGLQFPNYSSELNVNALELDDSALYLCASKKVDEQFFGPGTRLTVL.

V and J are TRBV4-2 and TRBJ2-7; 7 bases match TRBD1. With V trimmed by 0 bases and J by 3 bases, 5 bases remained unmatched. CDR1 and CDR2 (germline): LGHNA, YNFKEQ. The CDR3 sequence is 15 residues long. The CDR3 is CASSQEWTGGYEQYF. For the CDR3, the DNA is TGTGCCAGCAGCCAAGAGTGGACAGGTGGCTACGAGCAGTACTTC.